This record concerns one T cell receptor beta chain sequence. The germline CDR1 and CDR2 sequences are SGHRS and YFSETQ. V lost 4 bases, J lost 2 bases, and 14 bases lay in between. The CDR3 contains 15 residues. Clones were sequenced by immunoSEQ multiplex PCR, and TCRdb holds only the in-frame ones, with some missing. The sample includes about 14,000 clones, around 87% seen only once; the top ten take about 15%. The entry originates in a study of blood T cell repertoires in COVID-19. Study-level information: The samples span acute and convalescent COVID-19 from the United States, Italy and Spain. Sources were T cells, B-cell-depleted T cells, or PBMCs; the material itself was cDNA or gDNA.

What was sequenced was peripheral blood. This receptor was obtained from a man between 45 and 60 years old with active COVID-19. The chain uses TRBV5-1 and TRBJ2-3, with D perhaps TRBD2 (6 bases). This chain's CDR3 is CASSVTTSITDTQYF. The CDR3 nucleotides are TGCGCCAGCAGCGTGACAACTAGCATCACAGATACGCAGTATTTT. The full variable domain, completed using reference TRBV5-1 and TRBJ2-3, is KAGVTQTPRYLIKTRGQQVTLSCSPISGHRSVSWYQQTPGQGLQFLFEYFSETQRNKGNFPGRFSGRQFSNSRSEMNVSTLELGDSALYLCASSVTTSITDTQYFGPGTRLTVL.